The T cell receptor beta chain under discussion was sequenced for a study of shared clonotypes between healthy human individuals (dated by TCRdb to 2020 to 2022). With respect to the entire study: The cohort included a few men and a couple of women between 18 and 49 years of age. For each donor, CD4 naive and CD4 memory were each given three plates, CD8 naive was given two plates, and CD8 memory was given one plate. To estimate repertoire size and how much clonotype sharing occurs between individuals, the study deeply sequenced the blood TCR repertoires of 4 to 6 healthy adults. Different laboratories and diverse techniques were used to prepare libraries and sequence TCR repertoires, to increase sequencing depth and limit assay-specific biases. Between about 0.85 and 9.5 billion PBMCs per donor were obtained by leukapheresis. The paper as a whole reports these results and caveats: Naive subsets generally had larger estimated clonotype richness than memory subsets did. Pairwise subsampling indicated that sequencing depth was expected to affect the degree of clonotype sharing among donors. Even with the large sequencing depth, rarefaction of the sorted-subset datasets indicated that sequencing was incomplete. Clonotypes shared by all four sorted-subset donors showed higher generation probabilities than non-shared clonotypes. About 4.5% of naive CD4, around 4% of naive CD8, 2.3% of memory CD4, and 0.4% of memory CD8 clonotypes were shared across several donors. Sampling was restricted to blood, and TCR repertoires in tissues likely differ from the TCR repertoires found in blood. The genetic and exposure-history diversity represented was limited by the small number of donors.

Donors were healthy HIV-negative adults with no recently reported acute infections or vaccinations. Every donor was a Caucasian adult residing in Nashville, Tennessee, USA. CD4+ T cells were enriched by magnetic negative selection; naive cells were then positively selected on CD45RA, and the negative fraction formed the memory subset. Blood was collected by leukapheresis, and PBMCs were isolated by Ficoll-Histopaque density gradient centrifugation and then cryopreserved in liquid nitrogen vapor phase. Purity and quantity of every magnetically sorted T cell population were checked by analytical flow cytometry. Genomic DNA was isolated from each sorted fraction and quantified by UV absorbance on a Nanodrop 2000c. Using the deep immunoSEQ assay, multiplex PCR amplified TCR CDR3 regions from genomic DNA. Extracted genomic DNA from each cell subset was distributed evenly across all wells of several immunoSEQ 96-well plates, and each plate was treated as a replicate. For sorted subsets, each replicate PCR was loaded with 200 ng genomic DNA, equivalent to about 30,000 T cell genomes. Purified libraries were quantified with a Qubit 3.0 fluorometer, sized on a Bioanalyzer 2100, and re-quantified with the KAPA Library Quantification kit. Each immunoSEQ 96-well plate was sequenced on its own single-read 150-cycle Illumina NextSeq 550 flow cell. Per the authors' processing: Because the immunoSEQ output included only junctional sequences and no quality scores, the filtering could not be the same as the filtering used for full-length reads. Sequences were annotated with PyIR, a Python wrapper for IgBLAST v1.9, using IMGT germline references to assign V/J genes and CDR3. Reads were removed for weak V/J assignments (E-value above 1e-6), missing CDR3, stop codons, out-of-frame junctions, or ambiguous translated residues. A V3J clonotype was defined by an identical inferred V gene, J gene, and CDR3 amino acid sequence. Percentage overlap between repertoires was calculated by dividing the number of shared unique clonotypes by the size of the smaller repertoire. Three approaches were used to assess repertoire richness: RTK rarefaction, the Chao1 estimator, and Recon v2.1 estimates of unobserved clonotypes. OLGA was used to compute generation probabilities for all TCRbeta clonotypes that the gDNA method yielded from four donors. TCRdb provides this immuneACCESS table in a form limited to in-frame rearrangements. Some clones are lacking; in checked studies, under half of them reflect an unresolved V gene, and why the rest are absent is not known. V and J calls and clone size follow that table, whereas D and trimming were derived from the DNA. This sample lists 2.5 million or so clones; just over 90% were detected once. Over 0.12% of the sample is in the top ten clones.

CDR1 SGHRS and CDR2 YFSETQ are derived from the germline V gene. From cysteine to phenylalanine, the CDR3 is 15 amino acids long. Only CDR3 DNA is held: 45 bases, read in frame from base 1. Trimmed from V: 0 bases; trimmed from J: 9 bases; junction bases lacking a gene match: 3. For this clone: Its antigen is currently not known. No much larger clone is present one base from it, and per-base qualities are unavailable.

Sequencing input: naive CD4+ T cells sorted from blood. The sample's cell subset or site label, decoded: CD45RA+ positively selected. Recombination linked TRBV5-1 to TRBJ1-6; 10 junctional bases match TRBD1. This TCR was recovered from a young man in good health. The sequenced DNA is TGCGCCAGCAGCTTGGATGGGGACAGGGGTTCACCCCTCCACTTT. The translation is CASSLDGDRGSPLHF.